The present TCR beta chain was sequenced within a study of siplizumab effects on memory and regulatory T cells. The assay looked at about 100,000 TCR templates in each sample. Sequencing was performed with immunoSEQ multiplex PCR; in TCRdb, only in-frame clones are kept and a portion is missing. The profile covers 100,000 to 110,000 clones, with 94% appearing a single time and approximately 1.3% taken by the ten largest. This TCR derives from a human donor in good health. Specimen: non-Treg CD4+ T cells sorted from blood.

CDR3 coding DNA: TGCGCCAGCAGCTTGTCAACAGGGTCAAGTGGCTACACCTTC. Its protein is CASSLSTGSSGYTF. The rearrangement uses TRBV5-1 and TRBJ1-2, with a weak D call TRBD1 (6 bases). Trimming shortened V by 1 base and J by 7 bases, and 14 bases separated the two germline ends. Germline CDR1 and CDR2: SGHRS and YFSETQ. This CDR3 comprises 14 residues.